This T cell receptor (beta chain) is drawn from a study of cytomegalovirus exposure and HLA in healthy donors. Study findings and constraints: A previous analysis found most TCR beta V segments productive roughly 90% or roughly 30% of the time. Immune exposure information comprised only CMV serostatus. In a later analysis, specific HLA alleles were associated with approximately 17,000 TCR beta sequences at a 0.05 false discovery rate. Follow-up analysis seemed to connect common viral pathogens with several of the most significant clusters identified.

It was with 60 Vbeta and 13 Jbeta primers that the PCR ran. Generated by immunoSEQ multiplex PCR, the TCRdb table keeps only in-frame clones and is missing some. The profile shows over 100,000 clones, roughly 80% of them singletons. The CDR3 extends over 14 amino acids. Germline V gene data show CDR1 as LGHNA and CDR2 as YNFKEQ. Trimming left V 0 bases short and J 6 bases short, with 10 bases between. As regards this clone: The antigen is undetermined.

This TCR was recovered from a female donor in good health and CMV-seronegative. The sample consisted of PBMCs. V is TRBV4-2 and J is TRBJ2-3, with D possibly matching TRBD2 (6 bases). The CDR3 coding sequence is TGTGCCAGCAGCCAAGAAATTGGGAGGGATACGCAGTATTTT. Translating gives CASSQEIGRDTQYF.